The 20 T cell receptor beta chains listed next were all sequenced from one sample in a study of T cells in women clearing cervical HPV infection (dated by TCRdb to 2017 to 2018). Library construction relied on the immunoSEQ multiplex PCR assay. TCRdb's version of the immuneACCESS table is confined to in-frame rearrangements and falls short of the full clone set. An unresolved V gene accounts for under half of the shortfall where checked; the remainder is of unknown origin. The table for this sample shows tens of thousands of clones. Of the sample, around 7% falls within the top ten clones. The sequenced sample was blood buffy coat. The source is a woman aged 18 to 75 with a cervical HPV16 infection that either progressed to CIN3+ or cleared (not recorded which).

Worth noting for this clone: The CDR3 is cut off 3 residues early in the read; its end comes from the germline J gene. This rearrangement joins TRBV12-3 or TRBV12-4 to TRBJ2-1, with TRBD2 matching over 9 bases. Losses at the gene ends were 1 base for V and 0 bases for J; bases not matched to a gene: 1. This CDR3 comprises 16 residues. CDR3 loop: CASSLVTSGSYNEQFF. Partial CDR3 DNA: TGTGCCAGCAGTTTAGTGACTAGCGGCTCCTACAATGAG.

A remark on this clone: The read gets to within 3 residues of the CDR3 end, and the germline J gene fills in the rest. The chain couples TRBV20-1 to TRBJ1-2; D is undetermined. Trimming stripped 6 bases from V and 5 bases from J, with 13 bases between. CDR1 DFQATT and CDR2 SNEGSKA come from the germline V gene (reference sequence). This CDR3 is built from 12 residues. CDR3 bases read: TGCAGTGCCCTAAAAAGCTCATATGGC. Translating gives CSALKSSYG. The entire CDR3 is CSALKSSYGYTF.

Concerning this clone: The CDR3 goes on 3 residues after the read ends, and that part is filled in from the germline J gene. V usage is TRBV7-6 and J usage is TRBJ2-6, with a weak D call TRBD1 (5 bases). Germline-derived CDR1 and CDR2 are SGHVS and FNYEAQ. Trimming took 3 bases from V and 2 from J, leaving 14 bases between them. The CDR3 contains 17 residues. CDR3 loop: CASSFSRLGAGANVLTF. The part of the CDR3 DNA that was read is TGTGCCAGCAGCTTTAGCCGCTTAGGGGCTGGGGCCAACGTC. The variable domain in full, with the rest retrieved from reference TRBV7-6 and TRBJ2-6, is GAGVSQSPRYKVTKRGQDVALRCDPISGHVSLYWYRQALGQGPEFLTYFNYEAQQDKSGLPNDRFSAERPEGSISTLTIQRTEQRDSAMYRCASSFSRLGAGANVLTFGAGSRLTVL.

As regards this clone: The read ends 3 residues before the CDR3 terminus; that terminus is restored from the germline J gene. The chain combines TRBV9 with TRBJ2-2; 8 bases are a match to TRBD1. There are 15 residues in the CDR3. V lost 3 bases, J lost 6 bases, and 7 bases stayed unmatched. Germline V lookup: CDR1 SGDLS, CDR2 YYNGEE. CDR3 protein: CASSGRQGRAGELFF. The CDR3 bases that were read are TGTGCCAGCAGCGGAAGACAGGGGAGAGCCGGGGAG.

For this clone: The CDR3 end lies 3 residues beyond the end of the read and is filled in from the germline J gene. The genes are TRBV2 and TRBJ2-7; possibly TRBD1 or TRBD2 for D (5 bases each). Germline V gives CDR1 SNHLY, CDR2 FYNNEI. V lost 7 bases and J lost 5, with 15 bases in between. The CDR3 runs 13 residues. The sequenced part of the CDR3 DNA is TGTGCCAGCACTGAGGGGCAGGGAAACGAG. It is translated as CASTEGQGNE. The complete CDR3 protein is CASTEGQGNEQYF.

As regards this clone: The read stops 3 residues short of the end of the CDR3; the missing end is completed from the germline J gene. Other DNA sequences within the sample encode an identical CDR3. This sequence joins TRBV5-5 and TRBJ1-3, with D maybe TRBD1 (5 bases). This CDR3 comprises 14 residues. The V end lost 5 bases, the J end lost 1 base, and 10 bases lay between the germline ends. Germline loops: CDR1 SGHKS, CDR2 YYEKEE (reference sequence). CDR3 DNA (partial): TGTGCCAGCAGTTTCCGGACATCTGGAAACACC. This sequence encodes CASSFRTSGNT. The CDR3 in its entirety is CASSFRTSGNTIYF.

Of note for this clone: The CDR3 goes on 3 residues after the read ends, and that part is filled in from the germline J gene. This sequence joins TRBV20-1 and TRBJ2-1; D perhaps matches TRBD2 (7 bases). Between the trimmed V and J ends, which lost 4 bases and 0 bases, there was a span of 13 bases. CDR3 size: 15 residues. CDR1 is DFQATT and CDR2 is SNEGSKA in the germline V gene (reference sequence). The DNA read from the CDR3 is TGCAGTGCTACGGGGGGCCCTAGCTCCTACAATGAG. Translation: CSATGGPSSYNE. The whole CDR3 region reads CSATGGPSSYNEQFF.

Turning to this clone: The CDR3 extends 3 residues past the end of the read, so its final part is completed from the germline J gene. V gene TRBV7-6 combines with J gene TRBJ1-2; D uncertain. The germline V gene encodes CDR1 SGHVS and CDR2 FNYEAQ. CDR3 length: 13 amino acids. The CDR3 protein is CASSPSSGLDYTF. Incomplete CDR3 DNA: TGTGCCAGCAGCCCGAGTAGTGGGCTCGAC.

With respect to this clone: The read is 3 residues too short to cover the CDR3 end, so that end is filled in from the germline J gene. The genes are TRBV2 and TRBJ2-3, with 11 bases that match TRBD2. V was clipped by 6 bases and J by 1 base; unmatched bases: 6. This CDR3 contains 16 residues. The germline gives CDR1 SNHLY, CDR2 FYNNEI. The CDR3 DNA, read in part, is TGTGCCAGCAGCGCAACTAGCGGGAGCCGCACAGATACG. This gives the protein CASSATSGSRTDT. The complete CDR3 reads CASSATSGSRTDTQYF. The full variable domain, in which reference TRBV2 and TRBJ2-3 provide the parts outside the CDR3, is EPEVTQTPSHQVTQMGQEVILRCVPISNHLYFYWYRQILGQKVEFLVSFYNNEISEKSEIFDDQFSVERPDGSNFTLKIRSTKLEDSAMYFCASSATSGSRTDTQYFGPGTRLTVL.

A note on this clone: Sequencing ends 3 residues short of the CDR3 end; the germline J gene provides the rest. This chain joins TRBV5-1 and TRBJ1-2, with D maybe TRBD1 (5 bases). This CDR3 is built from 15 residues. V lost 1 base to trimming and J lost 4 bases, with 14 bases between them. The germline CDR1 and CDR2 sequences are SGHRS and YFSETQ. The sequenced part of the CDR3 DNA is TGCGCCAGCAGCTTGAATCTACAGAGGGGCTATGGC. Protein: CASSLNLQRGYG. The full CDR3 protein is CASSLNLQRGYGYTF.

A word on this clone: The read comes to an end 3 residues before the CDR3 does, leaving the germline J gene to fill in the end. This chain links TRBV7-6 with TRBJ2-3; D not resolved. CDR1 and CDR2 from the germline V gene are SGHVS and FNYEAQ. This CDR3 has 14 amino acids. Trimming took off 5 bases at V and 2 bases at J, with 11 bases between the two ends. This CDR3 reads CASSHYMDTDTQYF. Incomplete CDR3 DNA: TGTGCCAGCAGCCACTATATGGACACAGATACG.

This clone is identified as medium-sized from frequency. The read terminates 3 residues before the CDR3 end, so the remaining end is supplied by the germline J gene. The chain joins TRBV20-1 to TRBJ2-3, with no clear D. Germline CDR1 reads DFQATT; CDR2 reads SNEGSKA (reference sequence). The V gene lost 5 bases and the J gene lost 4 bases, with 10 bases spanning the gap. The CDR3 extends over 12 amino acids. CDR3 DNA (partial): TGCAGTGCTTCCTACCGTGCAGATACG. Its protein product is CSASYRADT. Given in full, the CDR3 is CSASYRADTQYF.

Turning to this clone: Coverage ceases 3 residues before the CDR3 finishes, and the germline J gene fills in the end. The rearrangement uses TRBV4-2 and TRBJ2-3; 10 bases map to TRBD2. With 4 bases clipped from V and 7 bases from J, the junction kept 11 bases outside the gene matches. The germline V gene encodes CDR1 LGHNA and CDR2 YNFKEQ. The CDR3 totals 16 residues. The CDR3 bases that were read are TGTGCCAGCAGCCCCCTAGCGGGAGATCAGGGGTATACG. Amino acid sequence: CASSPLAGDQGYT. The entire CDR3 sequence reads CASSPLAGDQGYTQYF.

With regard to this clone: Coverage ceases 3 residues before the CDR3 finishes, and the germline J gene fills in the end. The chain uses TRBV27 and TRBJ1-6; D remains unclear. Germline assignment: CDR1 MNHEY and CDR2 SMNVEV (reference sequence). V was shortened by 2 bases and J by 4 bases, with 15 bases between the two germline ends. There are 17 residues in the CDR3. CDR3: CASSLPPSTKYNSPLHF. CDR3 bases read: TGTGCCAGCAGTTTACCCCCCTCGACTAAATATAATTCACCC.

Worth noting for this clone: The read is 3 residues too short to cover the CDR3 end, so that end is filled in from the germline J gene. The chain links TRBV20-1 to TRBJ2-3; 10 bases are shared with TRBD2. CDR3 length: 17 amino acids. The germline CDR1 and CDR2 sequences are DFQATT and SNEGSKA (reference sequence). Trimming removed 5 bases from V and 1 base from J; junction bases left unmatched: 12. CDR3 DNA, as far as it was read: TGCAGTGCTTTAGCGGGGGGCCCGACCAGGGGCACAGATACG. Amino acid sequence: CSALAGGPTRGTDT. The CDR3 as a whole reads CSALAGGPTRGTDTQYF.

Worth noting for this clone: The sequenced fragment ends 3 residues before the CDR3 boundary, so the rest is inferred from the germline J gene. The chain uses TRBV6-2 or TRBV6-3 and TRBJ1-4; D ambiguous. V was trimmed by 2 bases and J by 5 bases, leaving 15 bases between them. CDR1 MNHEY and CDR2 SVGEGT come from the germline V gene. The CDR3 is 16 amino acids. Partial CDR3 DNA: TGTGCCAGCAGTTACGGGCCACCCAATCTAAATGAAAAA. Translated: CASSYGPPNLNEK. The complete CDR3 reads CASSYGPPNLNEKLFF.

The CDR3 bases that were read are TGTGCCAGCGGAGACAGTCCTTCCTTCCTTTATGGC. It translates to CASGDSPSFLYG. The CDR3 as a whole reads CASGDSPSFLYGAFF. V gene TRBV6-2 or TRBV6-3 combines with J gene TRBJ1-1; D may be TRBD1 (5 bases). The CDR3 goes on 3 residues after the read ends, and that part is filled in from the germline J gene. Germline V CDR1 and CDR2: MNHEY, SVGEGT. There are 15 residues in the CDR3.

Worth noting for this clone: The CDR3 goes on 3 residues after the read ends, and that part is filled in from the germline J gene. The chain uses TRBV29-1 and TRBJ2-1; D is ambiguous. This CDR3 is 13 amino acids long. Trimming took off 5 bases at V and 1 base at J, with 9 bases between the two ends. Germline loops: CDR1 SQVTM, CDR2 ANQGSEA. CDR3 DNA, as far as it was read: TGCAGCGTTCAACAGATATCCTACAATGAG. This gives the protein CSVQQISYNE. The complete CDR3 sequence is CSVQQISYNEQFF.

The chain's CDR3 is CASGGTRGPYNEQFF. CDR3 DNA (partial): TGTGCCAGCGGGGGGACCCGCGGTCCCTACAATGAG. This chain connects TRBV2 to TRBJ2-1, with D possibly being TRBD2 (6 bases). The sequenced fragment ends 3 residues before the CDR3 boundary, so the rest is inferred from the germline J gene. The CDR3 sequence is 15 residues long. V was clipped by 8 bases and J by 2 bases, with 16 bases between them. Germline V gene data show CDR1 as SNHLY and CDR2 as FYNNEI. The whole variable domain, filled in from reference TRBV2 and TRBJ2-1, reads EPEVTQTPSHQVTQMGQEVILRCVPISNHLYFYWYRQILGQKVEFLVSFYNNEISEKSEIFDDQFSVERPDGSNFTLKIRSTKLEDSAMYFCASGGTRGPYNEQFFGPGTRLTVL.

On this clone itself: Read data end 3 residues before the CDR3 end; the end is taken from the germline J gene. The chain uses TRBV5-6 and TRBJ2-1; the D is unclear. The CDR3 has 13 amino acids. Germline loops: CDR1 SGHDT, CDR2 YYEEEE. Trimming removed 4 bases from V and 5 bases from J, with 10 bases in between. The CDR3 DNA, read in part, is TGTGCCAGCAGCCTGATCAGAGACAATGAG. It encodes CASSLIRDNE. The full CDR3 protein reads CASSLIRDNEQFF.